The 17 T cell receptor beta chains listed next were all sequenced from one sample in a study of identical twins. TCRdb ran MiXCR on the 5' RACE reads and lists one entry per CDR3 protein. Of under 300,000 distinct CDR3 sequences in the sample, 6.5% were seen once. This sample was shared with a second study, whose subject was T cells expressing NK-cell markers.

The sample taken for sequencing was CD8+ T cells sorted from blood. The receptors originated from a woman younger than 35 in good health.

This clonotype has a count of ten or more. This chain links TRBV15 with TRBJ2-2; a possible D gene is TRBD2 (5 bases). Germline assignment: CDR1 LNHNV and CDR2 YYDKDF (reference sequence). V shed 3 bases and J shed 7 bases, with 9 bases lying between them. The CDR3 consists of 13 residues. CDR3 in DNA: TGTGCCACCAGCAGCCGGGAACTCGGGGAGCTGTTTTTT. It codes for CATSSRELGELFF.

This clonotype was counted at least ten times. J is TRBJ2-1 and V is TRBV12-3 or TRBV12-4, with D perhaps given as TRBD1 or TRBD2 (5 bases each). The CDR3 loop spans 13 amino acids. V was cut by 6 bases and J by 5 bases, with 11 bases left in between. The CDR3 nucleotides are TGTGCCAGCAGCCTGGGACGCGACAATGAGCAGTTCTTC. Protein product: CASSLGRDNEQFF.

V and J are TRBV30 and TRBJ2-7, with D hard to call. The CDR3 loop spans 12 amino acids. Trimming stripped 0 bases from V and 4 bases from J, with 7 bases between. Germline CDR1 GTSNPN, CDR2 SVGIG (reference sequence). The CDR3 region is CAWSVRGYEQYF. In DNA form, the CDR3 reads TGTGCCTGGAGTGTACGAGGATACGAGCAGTACTTC.

This clonotype has only a few counts. The rearrangement links TRBV6-1 to TRBJ2-5, with a possible D match to TRBD2 (5 bases). This CDR3 contains 14 residues. V was trimmed by 11 bases and J by 5 bases, leaving 21 bases between them. Germline-derived CDR1 and CDR2 are MNHNS and SASEGT. CDR3: CAVGAAIPQETQYF. Written as DNA, the CDR3 is TGTGCCGTGGGAGCCGCGATACCCCAGGAGACCCAGTACTTC.

V gene TRBV7-6 combines with J gene TRBJ2-7; 10 nucleotides match TRBD2. The CDR3 has 19 residues. Germline CDR1 is SGHVS and CDR2 is FNYEAQ. Trimming took 1 base from V and 3 from J; bases not matched to a gene: 15. CDR3: CASSLVWLGLAGVIYEQYF. In nucleotides, the CDR3 is TGTGCCAGCAGCTTAGTCTGGTTGGGGCTAGCGGGAGTCATCTACGAGCAGTACTTC.

The chain joins TRBV4-2 to TRBJ1-4, with D perhaps TRBD1 (6 bases). The V gene lost 1 base and the J gene lost 8 bases, with 14 bases spanning the gap. CDR1 is LGHNA and CDR2 is YNFKEQ in the germline V gene. The length of the CDR3 is 15 residues. CDR3 region: CASSQADGGLEKLFF. The DNA for the CDR3 is TGTGCCAGCAGCCAAGCCGACGGGGGCTTGGAAAAACTGTTTTTT.

V usage is TRBV6-6 and J usage is TRBJ1-6, with D perhaps matching TRBD1 (6 bases). The CDR3 runs to 11 residues. Germline CDR1 is MNHNY and CDR2 is SVGAGI (reference sequence). Trimming cost V 7 bases and J 10 bases, with 8 bases left between them. The CDR3 DNA reads as TGTGCCAGCAAGGGGGGCTCACCCCTCCACTTT. Translating gives CASKGGSPLHF.

This clonotype was found a few times. The rearrangement joins TRBV6-4 to TRBJ2-1; the match to TRBD1 covers 11 bases. The CDR3 runs to 15 residues. Per the germline V gene, CDR1 is MRHNA and CDR2 is SNTAGT. V lost 6 bases to trimming and J lost 8 bases; unmatched junction nucleotides: 9. The CDR3 sequence: CASSTPGQGEDEQFF. The CDR3 region has the DNA TGTGCCAGCAGCACCCCGGGACAGGGGGAGGATGAGCAGTTCTTC.

This clonotype turned up a few times. The chain is built from TRBV12-3 or TRBV12-4 and TRBJ1-1; no firm D call. Trimming cost V 5 bases and J 1 base, with 11 bases left between them. This CDR3 has 14 residues. The CDR3 loop is CASSTATPNTEAFF. The DNA of the CDR3 is TGTGCCAGCAGTACAGCAACCCCGAACACTGAAGCTTTCTTT.

The chain joins TRBV27 to TRBJ2-3; the D is unclear. There are 16 residues in the CDR3. V was clipped by 1 base and J by 1 base, with 12 bases between them. Looked up from germline, CDR1 is MNHEY and CDR2 is SMNVEV (reference sequence). CDR3 protein: CASSLWGDTRTDTQYF. In DNA form, the CDR3 reads TGTGCCAGCAGTTTATGGGGTGATACCCGCACAGATACGCAGTATTTT.

The rearrangement joins TRBV3-1 to TRBJ2-3; TRBD2 might be the D (6 bases). Germline V lookup: CDR1 LGHDT, CDR2 YNNKEL (reference sequence). V was cut by 7 bases and J by 2 bases, with 13 bases left in between. This CDR3 is built from 14 residues. CDR3 in amino acids: CASKGQGLTDTQYF. For the CDR3, the DNA is TGTGCCAGCAAGGGGCAGGGACTCACAGATACGCAGTATTTT.

In this sample, this clonotype turned up a few times. This chain joins TRBV7-3 and TRBJ2-3, with 10 bases lining up with TRBD2. Germline-derived CDR1 and CDR2 are SGHTA and FQGTGA. Unmatched junction bases numbered 6, after V lost 3 bases and J lost 6 bases. The CDR3 runs 15 residues. CDR3 sequence (DNA): TGTGCCAGCAGCTTGACTAGCGGGCACCTGGATACGCAGTATTTT. It encodes CASSLTSGHLDTQYF.

This clonotype was observed many times. V is TRBV5-1 and J is TRBJ2-1, with TRBD2 identical over 7 bases. CDR3 length equals 17 residues. The junction had 15 bases not matched to a gene; V was cut back by 1 base and J by 8 bases. Germline CDR1 reads SGHRS; CDR2 reads YFSETQ. CDR3 in amino acids: CASSLTSVGGWVYEQFF. The CDR3 DNA reads TGCGCCAGCAGCTTGACTAGCGTGGGGGGATGGGTGTATGAGCAGTTCTTC.

At least ten counts were recorded for this clonotype. CDR3 nucleotide sequence: TGTGCCAGCAGTTCCTGGAACACTGAAGCTTTCTTT. It specifies CASSSWNTEAFF. V usage is TRBV6-2 or TRBV6-3 and J usage is TRBJ1-1; D is undetermined. This CDR3 is 12 amino acids long. V was cut by 4 bases and J by 1 base, with 4 bases left in between. The V gene's germline CDR1 is MNHEY and CDR2 SVGEGT.

This clonotype appeared many times. This CDR3 reads CASSSRGSEQYF. Written as DNA, the CDR3 is TGTGCCAGCAGCTCGCGGGGAAGCGAGCAGTATTTT. This rearrangement joins TRBV7-6 to TRBJ2-3, with TRBD2 as a possible D gene (6 bases). The length of the CDR3 is 12 residues. Trimming cost V 4 bases and J 11 bases, with 13 bases left between them. Germline V gives CDR1 SGHVS, CDR2 FNYEAQ.

This clonotype was observed many times. The chain couples TRBV12-3 or TRBV12-4 to TRBJ1-1, with D maybe TRBD1 (5 bases). Trimming shortened V by 5 bases and J by 1 base, and 11 bases separated the two germline ends. The CDR3 is made up of 14 amino acids. For the CDR3, the DNA is TGTGCCAGCAGTCGGGACCCCCGGAACACTGAAGCTTTCTTT. Its translation: CASSRDPRNTEAFF.

Note on this clonotype: The junction shows a germline mismatch at one end, possibly a read error. The gene calls are TRBV20-1 and TRBJ1-1; no definite D call. Germline CDR1 and CDR2: DFQATT and SNEGSKA (reference sequence). This CDR3 spans 11 amino acids. The CDR3 nucleotides read TGCAGTGCTAGGTATTTCGGAGCCCCACCCTTT. As protein: CSARYFGAPPF.